A single sample is the source of the 27 T cell receptor beta chains below, sequenced in a study of blood T cell repertoires in COVID-19. Measured with immunoSEQ multiplex PCR; TCRdb has only the in-frame clones, and not every one. This sample has fewer than 130,000 clones, with 80% to 90% found just once. The sample taken for sequencing was peripheral blood. The source of these receptors is a woman of 80 years or more with acute or convalescent COVID-19.

This clone appeared once. This rearrangement joins TRBV10-3 to TRBJ1-6, with D possibly matching TRBD1 (6 bases). With 9 bases removed from V and 9 bases from J, the gap between germline ends came to 15 bases. CDR1 ENHRY and CDR2 SYGVKD come from the germline V gene. The CDR3 has 13 amino acids. The CDR3 DNA reads as TGTGCCATATCCGGGACAAACAGTTCACCCCTCCACTTT. Translated, it gives CAISGTNSSPLHF.

Details on this clone: Germline and junction disagree at one end, which may indicate a read error. V gene TRBV19 combines with J gene TRBJ1-6, with 8 bases matching TRBD1. The CDR3 is 15 amino acids. Germline V gene data show CDR1 as LNHDA and CDR2 as SQIVND (reference sequence). The CDR3 sequence: CASNQGASFNSPLHF. CDR3 DNA: TGTGCCAGTAACCAGGGGGCCTCCTTTAATTCACCCCTCCACTTT.

The genes are TRBV6-5 and TRBJ1-1, with 8 bases lining up with TRBD1. The germline gives CDR1 MNHEY, CDR2 SVGAGI. J was trimmed by 4 bases and V by 6 bases; bases with no gene match: 4. The CDR3 runs 13 residues. CDR3 nucleotides: TGTGCCAGCAGGCAGGGGGCGATCACTGAAGCTTTCTTT. Amino acids: CASRQGAITEAFF.

The chain uses TRBV6-2 or TRBV6-3 and TRBJ2-7, with 8 bases that match TRBD1. CDR1 MNHEY and CDR2 SVGEGT come from the germline V gene. There are 14 residues in the CDR3. The V and J ends lost 6 bases and 3 bases, in that order; junction bases with no gene match: 7. Here the CDR3 DNA reads TGTGCCAGCAGCCTCGGACAGGGCGGCTACGAGCAGTACTTC. Translating it yields CASSLGQGGYEQYF.

This chain links TRBV12-3 or TRBV12-4 with TRBJ1-4, with 9 positions matching TRBD1. The trim removed 6 bases at V and 10 bases at J, leaving 6 bases unmatched. The CDR3 has 13 amino acids. CDR3 coding DNA: TGTGCCAGCAGGACAGGGGGATTTGGAAAACTGTTTTTT. Protein product: CASRTGGFGKLFF.

This clone was observed a single time. J is TRBJ2-7 and V is TRBV23-1; TRBD1 might be the D (5 bases). TRBV23-1 is an ORF, with its function uncertain. The CDR3 extends over 17 amino acids. Trimming pared 0 bases from V and 5 bases from J, leaving 20 bases between. The CDR3 region has the DNA TGCGCCAGCAGTCAATCGGGTCCGAGCAGGGTTGTCAACGAGCAGTACTTC. As protein: CASSQSGPSRVVNEQYF.

CDR3 region: CASSDQNTDTQYF. The CDR3 DNA sequence: TGTGCCAGCAGTGATCAGAACACAGATACGCAGTATTTT. The V and J genes are TRBV6-4 and TRBJ2-3, with D unresolved. Germline V gives CDR1 MRHNA, CDR2 SNTAGT. V was clipped by 3 bases and J by 2 bases, with 6 bases between them. CDR3 length: 13 residues.

The chain employs TRBV30 and TRBJ2-5, with 8 bases fitting TRBD1. This CDR3 comprises 12 residues. From germline, CDR1 is GTSNPN and CDR2 SVGIG (reference sequence). V trimming: 6 bases; J trimming: 5 bases; junction bases outside the gene matches: 5. This CDR3 is CACKRQGETQYF. The CDR3 bases are TGTGCCTGTAAAAGACAGGGGGAGACCCAGTACTTC.

The chain joins TRBV7-9 to TRBJ1-1; 7 bases map to TRBD1. V lost 8 bases and J lost 2; bases outside the gene matches: 14. The CDR3 is 16 amino acids. The V gene's germline CDR1 is SEHNR and CDR2 FQNEAQ (reference sequence). The CDR3 sequence: CASSPSGRGDNTEAFF. The CDR3 DNA is TGTGCCAGCTCTCCGTCTGGCAGGGGGGATAACACTGAAGCTTTCTTT.

V gene TRBV19 combines with J gene TRBJ1-2, with 8 bases lining up with TRBD1. The CDR3 contains 13 residues. Germline V gives CDR1 LNHDA, CDR2 SQIVND (reference sequence). The trim removed 7 bases at V and 8 bases at J, leaving 9 bases unmatched. The CDR3 spells CASIGTGGPGYTF. The CDR3 region has the DNA TGTGCCAGTATTGGTACAGGGGGGCCCGGCTACACCTTC.

The chain joins TRBV7-9 to TRBJ1-2, with 7 bases lining up with TRBD1. CDR1 and CDR2 from the germline V gene are SEHNR and FQNEAQ (reference sequence). The V gene end was trimmed by 5 bases and the J gene end by 8 bases; junction bases not matched to a gene: 14. The CDR3 runs 15 residues. The CDR3 DNA is TGTGCCAGCAGCCACACCGTGGGGACAGATAACGGCTACACCTTC. It is translated as CASSHTVGTDNGYTF.

The chain uses TRBV28 and TRBJ1-5, with TRBD1 matching over 7 bases. V dropped 5 bases and J dropped 2; count of bases not matched to a gene: 6. CDR3 length: 15 amino acids. Germline values: CDR1 MDHEN, CDR2 SYDVKM. In DNA form, the CDR3 reads TGTGCCAGCAGTGCATCAGGGGGAGGCAATCAGCCCCAGCATTTT. It specifies CASSASGGGNQPQHF. The full variable domain, with the rest looked up from reference TRBV28 and TRBJ1-5, is DVKVTQSSRYLVKRTGEKVFLECVQDMDHENMFWYRQDPGLGLRLIYFSYDVKMKEKGDIPEGYSVSREKKERFSLILESASTNQTSMYLCASSASGGGNQPQHFGDGTRLSIL.

V and J are TRBV7-2 and TRBJ2-3; the D gene is possibly TRBD2 (7 bases). This CDR3 region has 16 residues. Trimming pared 2 bases from V and 4 bases from J, leaving 16 bases between. Germline-derived CDR1 and CDR2 are SGHTA and FQGNSA. CDR3 bases: TGTGCCAGCAGCTTATCTATCGAGGGGGGGCCAGATACGCAGTATTTT. Protein sequence: CASSLSIEGGPDTQYF.

Remarks on this clone: This sample also contains other DNA sequences that code for the same CDR3. The CDR3 nucleotides read TGTGCCAGCTCACCTCAGACAGGAAACACTGAAGCTTTCTTT. Encoded protein: CASSPQTGNTEAFF. V is TRBV18 and J is TRBJ1-1; perhaps TRBD1 as D (6 bases). The CDR3 is 14 residues long. Germline V CDR1 and CDR2: KGHSH, LQKENI. Trimming removed 3 bases from V and 2 bases from J, with 10 bases in between. The full variable domain, rest sourced from reference TRBV18 and TRBJ1-1, is NAGVMQNPRHLVRRRGQEARLRCSPMKGHSHVYWYRQLPEEGLKFMVYLQKENIIDESGMPKERFSAEFPKEGPSILRIQQVVRGDSAAYFCASSPQTGNTEAFFGQGTRLTVV.

The V and J genes are TRBV19 and TRBJ1-4, with D possibly TRBD1 on 5 matching bases. CDR3 length: 19 amino acids. Germline V lookup: CDR1 LNHDA, CDR2 SQIVND (reference sequence). Between the trimmed V and J ends, which lost 5 bases and 0 bases, there was a span of 22 bases. CDR3 DNA: TGTGCCAGTAGTTATCGGTCAGGGCGCAGAGTTGCAACTAATGAAAAACTGTTTTTT. Protein: CASSYRSGRRVATNEKLFF. The full variable domain, in which reference TRBV19 and TRBJ1-4 provide the parts outside the CDR3, is DGGITQSPKYLFRKEGQNVTLSCEQNLNHDAMYWYRQDPGQGLRLIYYSQIVNDFQKGDIAEGYSVSREKKESFPLTVTSAQKNPTAFYLCASSYRSGRRVATNEKLFFGSGTQLSVL.

The gene calls are TRBV4-3 and TRBJ1-4; the D gene is possibly TRBD1 (5 bases). The germline V gene has CDR1 LGHNA and CDR2 YSLEER. CDR3 length: 14 residues. Trimming removed 1 base at V and 5 bases at J, with 8 bases between. The CDR3 region has the DNA TGCGCCAGCAGCCAAGCCCAGGGAAATGAAAAACTGTTTTTT. Translating gives CASSQAQGNEKLFF.

The chain joins TRBV6-5 to TRBJ2-7; a possible D gene is TRBD1 (6 bases). The CDR3 is made up of 12 amino acids. Germline lookup yields CDR1 MNHEY and CDR2 SVGAGI. V shed 4 bases and J shed 6 bases, with 10 bases lying between them. The CDR3 loop reads CASSSRGSEQYF. The CDR3 DNA reads as TGTGCCAGCAGTTCCAGGGGAAGCGAGCAGTACTTC.

The CDR3 DNA follows: TGTGCCAGCAGCCCCAGGGACAATGAGCAGTTCTTC. Translating it yields CASSPRDNEQFF. The genes are TRBV7-9 and TRBJ2-1, with D tentatively TRBD1 (5 bases). V lost 5 bases, J lost 5 bases, and 7 bases lay in between. Germline V lookup: CDR1 SEHNR, CDR2 FQNEAQ (reference sequence). The CDR3 consists of 12 residues. Full variable domain (missing parts from reference TRBV7-9 and TRBJ2-1): DTGVSQNPRHKITKRGQNVTFRCDPISEHNRLYWYRQTLGQGPEFLTYFQNEAQLEKSRLLSDRFSAERPKGSFSTLEIQRTEQGDSAMYLCASSPRDNEQFFGPGTRLTVL.

The chain is built from TRBV21-1 and TRBJ2-3; the table calls TRBD2, which could not be checked here. TRBV21-1 is assigned pseudogene status. This CDR3 is 14 amino acids long. Written as DNA, the CDR3 is TGTGCCCAGACCCTAGCGGGGGGCACAGATACGCAGTATTTT. This translates into CAQTLAGGTDTQYF.

This clone was seen just once. The chain is built from TRBV18 and TRBJ1-1, with TRBD1 matching 8 bases. This CDR3 contains 15 residues. V lost 3 bases, J lost 0 bases, and 3 bases stayed unmatched. CDR1 is KGHSH, CDR2 LQKENI, per germline. The CDR3 DNA sequence: TGTGCCAGCTCACCCTCGACAGGGGTGAACACTGAAGCTTTCTTT. Translated, it gives CASSPSTGVNTEAFF. Combining the CDR3 with reference TRBV18 and TRBJ1-1 gives the whole variable domain NAGVMQNPRHLVRRRGQEARLRCSPMKGHSHVYWYRQLPEEGLKFMVYLQKENIIDESGMPKERFSAEFPKEGPSILRIQQVVRGDSAAYFCASSPSTGVNTEAFFGQGTRLTVV.

This clone was counted a few times. Here the CDR3 reads CASSFEGGGTEAFF. DNA of the CDR3: TGTGCCAGCAGCTTCGAGGGCGGGGGGACTGAAGCTTTCTTT. This chain uses TRBV11-2 with TRBJ1-1; TRBD1 is a possible D gene (5 bases). V lost 3 bases and J lost 5, with 13 bases in between. Germline V gives CDR1 SGHAT, CDR2 FQNNGV. The CDR3 is 14 amino acids.

This clone came up a few times. The chain has TRBV10-3 and TRBJ1-1, with 12 nucleotides matching TRBD1. Germline values: CDR1 ENHRY, CDR2 SYGVKD. Unmatched junction bases numbered 9, after V lost 2 bases and J lost 11 bases. CDR3 length: 15 amino acids. The CDR3 is CAISEGSGQGARAFF. In DNA, the CDR3 is TGTGCCATCAGTGAGGGATCGGGACAGGGGGCTCGGGCTTTCTTT.

This chain joins TRBV10-3 and TRBJ2-3; 10 positions agree with TRBD2. Per the germline V gene, CDR1 is ENHRY and CDR2 is SYGVKD. V shed 3 bases and J 1 base; nucleotides not matched to a gene: 4. The CDR3 is 16 amino acids. Here the CDR3 DNA reads TGTGCCATCAGTGATTCTAGCGGGGGACGCACAGATACGCAGTATTTT. It is translated as CAISDSSGGRTDTQYF.

The chain links TRBV9 to TRBJ2-2, with D possibly TRBD1 on 6 matching bases. CDR1 and CDR2 (germline): SGDLS, YYNGEE. V was shortened by 0 bases and J by 1 base, with 10 bases between the two germline ends. The CDR3 extends over 16 amino acids. CDR3 nucleotide sequence: TGTGCCAGCAGCGTAGCAGGGGCGAGGAACACCGGGGAGCTGTTTTTT. Translated: CASSVAGARNTGELFF.

This chain links TRBV13 with TRBJ2-7; D is perhaps TRBD2 (6 bases). V dropped 7 bases and J dropped 3 bases, with 25 bases sitting between them. The CDR3 runs 17 residues. Germline CDR1 and CDR2: PRHDT and FYEKMQ (reference sequence). The DNA of the CDR3 is TGTGCCAGCACCATCACTCGGGGAGGCGCGGCTATCTACGAGCAGTACTTC. The encoded protein is CASTITRGGAAIYEQYF.

V is TRBV11-2 and J is TRBJ2-3; possibly TRBD1 for D (5 bases). Germline-derived CDR1 and CDR2 are SGHAT and FQNNGV. This CDR3 contains 14 residues. Deletions cut 5 bases from V and 6 bases from J, with 15 bases between. CDR3 sequence (DNA): TGTGCCAGCAGCCACCCCAGGGTTCGGGATACGCAGTATTTT. Translated, it gives CASSHPRVRDTQYF.

This sequence joins TRBV28 and TRBJ1-4, with a weak D call TRBD1 (5 bases). Germline-derived CDR1 and CDR2 are MDHEN and SYDVKM. The CDR3 runs 14 residues. V was clipped by 3 bases and J by 5 bases, with 10 bases between them. The CDR3 here is CASSFPGFNEKLFF. CDR3 nucleotides: TGTGCCAGCAGTTTTCCAGGGTTCAATGAAAAACTGTTTTTT.